This T cell receptor (beta chain) was sequenced in a study of OX40 agonist ivuxolimab in advanced cancers. For the wider study: Ivuxolimab was a fully human IgG2 agonistic monoclonal antibody targeting the costimulatory receptor OX40 (CD134). Intravenous ivuxolimab was administered to patients every 2 weeks at six dose levels: 0.01, 0.1, 0.3, 1.5, 3 and 10 mg/kg. Of the 52 patients in dose escalation, 19 had hepatocellular carcinoma, some 15 had melanoma, 9 had renal cell carcinoma and 9 had head and neck cancer. A male proportion of roughly 80% and a mean age of roughly 58 years, ranging from roughly 20 to 80, were recorded for the dose-escalation cohort. Prior anti-PD-1, anti-PD-L1 or anti-CTLA-4 therapy was permitted, and 35% to 40% of dose-escalation patients had received checkpoint inhibitors. Partial responses occurred in three dose-escalation patients: two with cutaneous melanoma and one with hepatocellular carcinoma. Peripheral TCRbeta sequencing aimed to test whether ivuxolimab altered TCR sequence diversity and caused clonal T-cell expansion. The paper reports the monotherapy dose-escalation portion (N of about 50 patients) of the phase I ivuxolimab trial. Results the study describes overall, beyond this receptor: The antigen specificity of the clonally expanded peripheral T cells was not determined. At doses from 0.1 to 3.0 mg/kg, clonal expansion was seen in both CD4+ and CD8+ blood T cells between baseline and week 6. In partial responders in the 0.1-3.0 mg/kg groups, normalized peripheral clonal expansion was found to be among the lowest, especially among CD8+ T cells. Low levels of normalized T-cell clonal expansion were also seen in some patients who did not respond. After ivuxolimab, more expanded clones were found on average in CD8+ T cells than in CD4+ T cells.

Patients with a history of autoimmune disease or receiving systemic immunosuppression were excluded from the trial. Peripheral blood for TCR sequencing was collected from all dose cohorts at baseline, on cycle 4 day 1, and on cycle 7 day 1. Samples were obtained from an open-label, multicenter, first-in-human phase I dose-escalation trial of ivuxolimab. Adults with locally advanced or metastatic melanoma, renal cell, hepatocellular, or head and neck squamous cell carcinoma were enrolled in the trial. CD4+ and CD8+ T cells were sorted separately from peripheral blood before TCR sequencing. A word on this clone: Its specific antigen is unknown. Base qualities are not recorded, but no much larger clone differs from it by a single base.

Genomic DNA was extracted from sorted cells for sequencing of the TCRbeta CDR3 region. The immunoSEQ Assay was used to sequence the TCRbeta CDR3 regions. In its TCRdb copy, this immuneACCESS table keeps in-frame sequences only and misses some clones. Where compared with another copy, unresolved V genes explain less than half of these, and the others have no known cause. Across this sample there are about 6,100 clones, with around four fifths seen only once. 20% to 30% of the sample goes to the ten largest clones. The TCR was taken from an adult with an advanced solid tumor such as melanoma, head and neck, liver or kidney cancer. Sequenced here: CD4+ or CD8+ T cells sorted from blood, sampled in a trial of the OX40 agonist ivuxolimab.

At the DNA level, the sequence is TGCGCCAGCAGCCAAGATCAGGCTAGCGGGGACCATAGCTCCTACAATGAGCAGTTCTTC. This encodes CASSQDQASGDHSSYNEQFF. The chain couples TRBV4-1 to TRBJ2-1, and 9 junctional nucleotides match TRBD2. According to the germline V gene, CDR1 reads MGHRA and CDR2 reads YSYEKL. V ends up 0 bases short and J 0 bases short, with an unmatched junction base count of 12. Spanning cysteine to phenylalanine, the CDR3 consists of 20 amino acids. The CDR3 DNA has 60 bases and is translated from base 1.